Sequencing of this TCR beta chain was carried out in a study of regulatory T cells in long-lasting Graves disease. Time point denoted: newly diagnosed GD, antithyroid drugs for less than 3 months. Isolated PBMC RNA provided the starting material for the TCR library. V lost 5 bases, J lost 7 bases, and 9 bases lay in between. The CDR3 is 12 residues long. Germline V gene sequence: CDR1 SGHRS, CDR2 YFSETQ. Assembly of TCR beta libraries relied on iRepertoire HTBI primers together with Arm-PCR of CDR3 regions. TCRdb itself ran the multiplex PCR reads through MiXCR, one entry per CDR3 protein. The sample yields about 500,000 distinct CDR3 sequences, around 16% seen once. These data also formed part of another study, on T cells in Graves' hyperthyroidism and ophthalmopathy.

The starting material was peripheral blood mononuclear cells (PBMCs), obtained at new diagnosis, from a patient treated with antithyroid drugs. J is TRBJ2-2 and V is TRBV5-1; D not resolved. This clonotype originated in a man aged 35-49 years with Graves disease. CDR3 bases: TGCGCCAGCAGTTTAACTCACGGGGAGCTGTTTTTT. Its protein product is CASSLTHGELFF.